This TCR beta chain was retrieved from a study of response to subunit inactivated influenza vaccine (dated by TCRdb to the late 2010s). For the wider study: Deep quantitative T cell receptor repertoire profiling was used in the study to track responses to a trivalent subunit inactivated influenza vaccine.

Overall results and qualifications from the work: The authors suggested that each seasonal influenza vaccination may recruit only a limited number of new T cells.

As regards this clonotype: There is no known antigen for this receptor. Per-nucleotide qualities are absent, and no much larger clonotype sits a single base away.

To prepare the library, RT-PCR was applied. Instrument used: Illumina HiSeq 2500. TCRdb reran the public reads through fastp at Q25 and MiXCR, keeping productive beta chains. CDR3 protein duplicates are merged, each entry listing the most common genes and DNA. Within this sample are about 520,000 distinct CDR3 sequences, with approximately 7.2% of them counted one time only. The leading ten clones occupy roughly 14% of the sample. The CDR3 measures 12 amino acids from cysteine to phenylalanine. Of the read, only the CDR3 DNA is kept; its 36 bases are in frame from base 1. The germline V gene gives CDR1 as SQVTM and CDR2 as ANQGSEA. V sheds 6 bases and J sheds 2 bases, leaving 11 bases between their ends.

This sample comprised PBMCs from blood, obtained about 24 months after vaccination. The sequence is built from TRBV29-1 and TRBJ2-7; the D gene cannot be named for sure. The TCR comes from a man aged 50 to 69 who received an inactivated influenza vaccine. Donor details come from another sample of the same person, matched by shared clones. Read as DNA, the sequence is TGCAGCGTCGTGACATTACCCTACGAGCAGTACTTC. Its translation is CSVVTLPYEQYF.